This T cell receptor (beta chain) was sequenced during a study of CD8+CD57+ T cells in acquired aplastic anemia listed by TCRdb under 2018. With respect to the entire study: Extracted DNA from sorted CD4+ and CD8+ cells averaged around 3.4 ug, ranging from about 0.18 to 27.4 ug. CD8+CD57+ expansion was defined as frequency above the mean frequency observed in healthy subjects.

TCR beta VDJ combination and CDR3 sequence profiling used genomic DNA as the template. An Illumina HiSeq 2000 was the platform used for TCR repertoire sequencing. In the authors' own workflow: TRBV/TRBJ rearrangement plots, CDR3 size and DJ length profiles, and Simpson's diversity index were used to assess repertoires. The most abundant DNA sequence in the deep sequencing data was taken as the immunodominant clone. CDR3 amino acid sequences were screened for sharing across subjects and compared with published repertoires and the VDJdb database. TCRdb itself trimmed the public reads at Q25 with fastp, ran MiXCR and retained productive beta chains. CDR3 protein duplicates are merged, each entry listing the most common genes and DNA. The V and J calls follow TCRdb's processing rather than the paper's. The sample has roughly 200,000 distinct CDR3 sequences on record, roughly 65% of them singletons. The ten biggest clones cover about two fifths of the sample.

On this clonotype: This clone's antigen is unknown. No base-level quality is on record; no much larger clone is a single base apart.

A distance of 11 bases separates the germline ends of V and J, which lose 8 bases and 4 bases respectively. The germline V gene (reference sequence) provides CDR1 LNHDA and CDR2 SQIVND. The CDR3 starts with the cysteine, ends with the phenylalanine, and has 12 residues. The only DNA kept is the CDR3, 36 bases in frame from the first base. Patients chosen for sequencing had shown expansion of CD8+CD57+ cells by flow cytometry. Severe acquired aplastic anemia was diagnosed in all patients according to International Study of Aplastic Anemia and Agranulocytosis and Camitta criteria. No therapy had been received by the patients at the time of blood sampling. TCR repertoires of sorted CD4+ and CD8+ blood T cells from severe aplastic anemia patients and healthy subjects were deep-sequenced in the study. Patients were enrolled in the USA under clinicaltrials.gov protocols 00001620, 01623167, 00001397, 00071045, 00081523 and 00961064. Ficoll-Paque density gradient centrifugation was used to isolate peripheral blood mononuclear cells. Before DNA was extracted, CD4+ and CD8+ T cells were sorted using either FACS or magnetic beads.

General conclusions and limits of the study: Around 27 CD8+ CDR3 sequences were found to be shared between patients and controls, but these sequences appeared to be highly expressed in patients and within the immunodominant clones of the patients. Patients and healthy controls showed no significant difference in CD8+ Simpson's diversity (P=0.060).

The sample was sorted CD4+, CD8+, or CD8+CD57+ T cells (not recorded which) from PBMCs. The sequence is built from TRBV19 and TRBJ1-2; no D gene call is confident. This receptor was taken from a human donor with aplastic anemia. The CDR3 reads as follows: CASSSYTYGYTF. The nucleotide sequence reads TGTGCCAGTTCGTCGTATACCTATGGCTACACCTTC.